A selection of T cell receptor beta chains follows, all from one sample in a study of blood T cell repertoires in COVID-19. Clones were sequenced by immunoSEQ multiplex PCR, and TCRdb holds only the in-frame ones, with some missing. The table shows over 60,000 clones, with around 90% occurring only once. The sample consisted of peripheral blood. All receptors derive from a man aged 70 or older with acute or convalescent COVID-19. The CDR3 runs from the conserved cysteine through the conserved F or W. A D gene is named only where the DNA matches it firmly. Clone size appears in some rows only: once, few, many, or a class for an expanded clone.

j_call,clone_size,v_call,d_call,cdr3_aa,cdr3_nt
TRBJ2-1,NA,TRBV9,TRBD2,CASSVASGDYNEQFF,TGTGCCAGCAGCGTGGCTAGCGGGGATTACAATGAGCAGTTCTTC
TRBJ1-1,NA,TRBV11-2,TRBD1,CASSKGTGVGGAFF,TGTGCCAGCAGCAAAGGGACAGGGGTTGGGGGAGCTTTCTTT
TRBJ2-6,NA,TRBV28,NA,CASSNQAGTPGSGANVLTF,TGTGCCAGCAGTAATCAAGCCGGGACTCCTGGCTCTGGGGCCAACGTCCTGACTTTC
TRBJ2-4,NA,TRBV2,TRBD2,CASSEIGTSGGNIQYF,TGTGCCAGCAGTGAAATAGGGACTAGCGGGGGAAACATTCAGTACTTC
TRBJ1-4,NA,TRBV2,TRBD1,CASRRPRTGANEKLFF,TGTGCCAGCAGACGACCACGGACAGGAGCCAATGAAAAACTGTTTTTT
TRBJ2-5,NA,TRBV3-1/TRBV3-2,NA,CASSQGPGRRETQYF,TGTGCCAGCAGTCAGGGGCCCGGACGTCGAGAGACCCAGTACTTC
TRBJ2-2,NA,TRBV18,NA,CASSPDTLNTGELFF,TGTGCCAGCTCACCGGACACTTTAAACACCGGGGAGCTGTTTTTT
TRBJ2-3,NA,TRBV4-2,TRBD2,CASSTEAGGGPSTDTQYF,TGTGCCAGCAGCACGGAAGCGGGGGGCGGGCCTAGCACAGATACGCAGTATTTT
TRBJ1-6,NA,TRBV7-9,NA,CASSPDTLASPLHF,TGTGCCAGCAGCCCGGACACCTTGGCTTCACCCCTCCACTTT
TRBJ1-2,NA,TRBV19,NA,CASSTTVNPYGYTF,TGTGCCAGTAGTACAACAGTCAACCCTTATGGCTACACCTTC
TRBJ2-6,NA,TRBV6-4,NA,CASSGMGHRVLTF,TGTGCCAGCAGTGGAATGGGCCACCGCGTCCTGACTTTC
TRBJ2-5,NA,TRBV7-9,NA,CASSLRGSGQETQYF,TGTGCCAGCAGCTTACGGGGTAGCGGCCAAGAGACCCAGTACTTC
TRBJ2-3,few,TRBV7-9,TRBD1,CASSLPRDRGADTQYF,TGTGCCAGCAGCTTGCCCCGGGACAGGGGCGCAGATACGCAGTATTTT
TRBJ2-7,NA,TRBV3-1/TRBV3-2,NA,CASSQYAGGISYEQYF,TGTGCCAGCAGCCAGTACGCAGGGGGGATCTCCTACGAGCAGTACTTC
TRBJ2-5,NA,TRBV12-5,NA,CASGLGSGLAGETQYF,TGTGCTAGTGGTTTGGGATCGGGACTGGCGGGGGAGACCCAGTACTTC
TRBJ1-5,NA,TRBV2,TRBD1,CASSDRDRGSQPQHF,TGTGCCAGCAGTGACCGGGACAGGGGGAGTCAGCCCCAGCATTTT
TRBJ2-2,NA,TRBV5-4,NA,CASSLLGELFF,TGTGCCAGCAGCTTACTTGGGGAGCTGTTTTTT
TRBJ1-5,NA,TRBV18,TRBD1,CASSPTQGGQPQHF,TGTGCCAGCTCACCCACACAGGGGGGTCAGCCCCAGCATTTT